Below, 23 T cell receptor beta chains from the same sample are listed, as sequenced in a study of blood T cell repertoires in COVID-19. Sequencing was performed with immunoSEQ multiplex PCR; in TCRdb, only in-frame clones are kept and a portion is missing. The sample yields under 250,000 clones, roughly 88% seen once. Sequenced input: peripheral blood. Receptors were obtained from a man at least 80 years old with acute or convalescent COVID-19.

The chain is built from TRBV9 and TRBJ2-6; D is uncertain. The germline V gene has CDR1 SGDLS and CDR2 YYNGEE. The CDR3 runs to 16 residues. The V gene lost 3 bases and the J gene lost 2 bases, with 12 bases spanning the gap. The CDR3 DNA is TGTGCCAGCAGCGCTTCCACTATCCCTGGGGCCAACGTCCTGACTTTC. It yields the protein CASSASTIPGANVLTF.

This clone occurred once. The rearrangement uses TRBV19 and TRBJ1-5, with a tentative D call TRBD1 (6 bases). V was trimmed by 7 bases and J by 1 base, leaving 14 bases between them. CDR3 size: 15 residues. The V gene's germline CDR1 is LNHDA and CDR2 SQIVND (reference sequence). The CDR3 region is CASTAQGTSNQPQHF. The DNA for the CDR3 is TGTGCCAGTACGGCCCAGGGGACGAGCAATCAGCCCCAGCATTTT.

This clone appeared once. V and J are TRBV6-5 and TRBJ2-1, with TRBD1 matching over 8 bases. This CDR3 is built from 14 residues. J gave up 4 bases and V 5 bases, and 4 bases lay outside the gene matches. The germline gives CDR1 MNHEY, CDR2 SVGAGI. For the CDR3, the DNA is TGTGCCAGCAGTATACAGGGGGTGTACAATGAGCAGTTCTTC. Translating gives CASSIQGVYNEQFF.

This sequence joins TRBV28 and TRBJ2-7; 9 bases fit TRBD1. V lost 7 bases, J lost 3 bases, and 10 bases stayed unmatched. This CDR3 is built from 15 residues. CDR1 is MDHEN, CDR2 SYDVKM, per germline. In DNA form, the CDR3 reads TGTGCCAGCATCTGGGGGACAGGGAGGATCTACGAGCAGTACTTC. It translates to CASIWGTGRIYEQYF.

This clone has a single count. The CDR3 is CASSVDRGRLSSGANVLTF. For the CDR3, the DNA is TGTGCCAGCAGCGTAGACAGGGGGCGCCTTAGCTCTGGGGCCAACGTCCTGACTTTC. The V and J genes are TRBV9 and TRBJ2-6, with 9 bases fitting TRBD1. V dropped 0 bases and J dropped 0; count of bases not matched to a gene: 7. The germline gives CDR1 SGDLS, CDR2 YYNGEE. The CDR3 runs 19 residues. The full variable domain, in which reference TRBV9 and TRBJ2-6 provide the parts outside the CDR3, is DSGVTQTPKHLITATGQRVTLRCSPRSGDLSVYWYQQSLDQGLQFLIQYYNGEERAKGNILERFSAQQFPDLHSELNLSSLELGDSALYFCASSVDRGRLSSGANVLTFGAGSRLTVL.

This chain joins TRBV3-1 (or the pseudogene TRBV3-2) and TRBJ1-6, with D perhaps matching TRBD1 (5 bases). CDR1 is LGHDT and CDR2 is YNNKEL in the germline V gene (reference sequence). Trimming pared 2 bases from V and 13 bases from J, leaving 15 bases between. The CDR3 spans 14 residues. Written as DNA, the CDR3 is TGTGCCAGCAGCCAACAGGGTGCGGTAAGGCCCCTCCACTTT. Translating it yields CASSQQGAVRPLHF.

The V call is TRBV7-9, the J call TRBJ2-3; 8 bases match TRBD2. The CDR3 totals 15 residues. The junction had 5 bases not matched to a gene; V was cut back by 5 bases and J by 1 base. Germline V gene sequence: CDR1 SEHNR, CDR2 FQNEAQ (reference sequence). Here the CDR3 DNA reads TGTGCCAGCAGCCGGACTAGCTCTGGCACAGATACGCAGTATTTT. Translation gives CASSRTSSGTDTQYF. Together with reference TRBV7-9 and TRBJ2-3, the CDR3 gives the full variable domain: DTGVSQNPRHKITKRGQNVTFRCDPISEHNRLYWYRQTLGQGPEFLTYFQNEAQLEKSRLLSDRFSAERPKGSFSTLEIQRTEQGDSAMYLCASSRTSSGTDTQYFGPGTRLTVL.

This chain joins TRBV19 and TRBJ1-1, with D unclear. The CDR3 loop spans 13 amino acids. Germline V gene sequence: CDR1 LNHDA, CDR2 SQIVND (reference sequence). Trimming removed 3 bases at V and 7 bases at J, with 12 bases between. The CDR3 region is CASSMVFGSEAFF. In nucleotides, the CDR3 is TGTGCCAGTAGTATGGTGTTCGGGAGTGAAGCTTTCTTT.

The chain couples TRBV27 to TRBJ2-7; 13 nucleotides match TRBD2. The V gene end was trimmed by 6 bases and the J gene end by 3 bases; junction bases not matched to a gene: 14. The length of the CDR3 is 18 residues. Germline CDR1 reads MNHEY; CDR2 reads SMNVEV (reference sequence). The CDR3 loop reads CASSPGLAGEKFNYEQYF. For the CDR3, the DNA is TGTGCCAGCAGCCCCGGACTAGCGGGAGAGAAGTTTAACTACGAGCAGTACTTC.

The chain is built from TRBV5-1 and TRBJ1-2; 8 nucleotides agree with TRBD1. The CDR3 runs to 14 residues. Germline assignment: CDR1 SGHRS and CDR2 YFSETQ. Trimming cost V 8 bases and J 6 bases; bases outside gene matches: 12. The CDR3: CASSRETGADGYTF. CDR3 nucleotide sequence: TGCGCCAGTAGCCGCGAGACAGGGGCTGATGGCTACACCTTC.

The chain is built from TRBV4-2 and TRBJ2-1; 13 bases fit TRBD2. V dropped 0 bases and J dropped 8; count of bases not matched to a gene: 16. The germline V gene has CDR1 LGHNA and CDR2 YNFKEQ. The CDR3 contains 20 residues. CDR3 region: CASSQEPGTSGAQKWDEQFF. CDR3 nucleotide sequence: TGTGCCAGCAGCCAAGAGCCCGGGACTAGCGGGGCCCAGAAGTGGGATGAGCAGTTCTTC.

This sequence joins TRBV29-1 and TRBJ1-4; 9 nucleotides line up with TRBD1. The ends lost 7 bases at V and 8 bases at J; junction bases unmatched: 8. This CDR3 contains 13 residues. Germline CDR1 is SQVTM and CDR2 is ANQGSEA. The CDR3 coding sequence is TGCAGCGCCCGGGACAGGGATGGGGAAAAACTGTTTTTT. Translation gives CSARDRDGEKLFF.

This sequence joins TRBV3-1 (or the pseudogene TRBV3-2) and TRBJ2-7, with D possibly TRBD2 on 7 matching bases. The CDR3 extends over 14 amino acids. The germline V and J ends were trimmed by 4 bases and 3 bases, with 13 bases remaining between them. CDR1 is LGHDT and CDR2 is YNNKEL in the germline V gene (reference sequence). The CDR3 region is CASSPGGGGYEQYF. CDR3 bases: TGTGCCAGCAGCCCCGGGGGAGGGGGCTACGAGCAGTACTTC.

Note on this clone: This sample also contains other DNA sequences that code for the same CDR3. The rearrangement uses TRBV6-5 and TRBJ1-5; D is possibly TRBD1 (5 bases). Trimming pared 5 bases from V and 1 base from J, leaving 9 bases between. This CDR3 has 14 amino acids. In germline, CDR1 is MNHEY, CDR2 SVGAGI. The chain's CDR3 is CASSLDRSNQPQHF. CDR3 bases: TGTGCCAGCAGTCTTGACAGAAGCAATCAGCCCCAGCATTTT.

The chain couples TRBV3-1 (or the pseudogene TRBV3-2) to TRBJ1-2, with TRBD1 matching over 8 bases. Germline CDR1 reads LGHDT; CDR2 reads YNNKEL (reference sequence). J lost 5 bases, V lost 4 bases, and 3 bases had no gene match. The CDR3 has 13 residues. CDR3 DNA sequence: TGTGCCAGCAGCCTACAGGGGGGGTATGGCTACACCTTC. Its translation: CASSLQGGYGYTF.

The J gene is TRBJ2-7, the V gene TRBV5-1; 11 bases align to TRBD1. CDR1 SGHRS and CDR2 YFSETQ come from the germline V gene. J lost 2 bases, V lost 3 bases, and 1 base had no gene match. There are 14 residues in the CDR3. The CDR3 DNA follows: TGCGCCAGCAGCTGGGGACAGGGGGCCTACGAGCAGTACTTC. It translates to CASSWGQGAYEQYF.

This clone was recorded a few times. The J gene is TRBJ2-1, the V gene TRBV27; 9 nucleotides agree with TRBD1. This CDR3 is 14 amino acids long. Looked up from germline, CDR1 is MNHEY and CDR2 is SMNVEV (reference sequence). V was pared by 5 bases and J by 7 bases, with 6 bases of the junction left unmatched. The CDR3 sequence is CASSRDRVTNEQFF. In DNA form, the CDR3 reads TGTGCCAGCAGTCGGGACAGGGTGACAAATGAGCAGTTCTTC.

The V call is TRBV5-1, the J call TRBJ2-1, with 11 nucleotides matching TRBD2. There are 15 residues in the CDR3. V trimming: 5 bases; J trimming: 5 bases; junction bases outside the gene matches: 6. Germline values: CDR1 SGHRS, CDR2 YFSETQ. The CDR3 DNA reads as TGCGCCAGCAGTCCCGGGACTAGCGGTCACAATGAGCAGTTCTTC. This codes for CASSPGTSGHNEQFF.

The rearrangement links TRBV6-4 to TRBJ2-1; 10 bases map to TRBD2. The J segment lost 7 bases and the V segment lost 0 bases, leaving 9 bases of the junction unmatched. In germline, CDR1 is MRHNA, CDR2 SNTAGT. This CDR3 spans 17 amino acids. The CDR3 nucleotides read TGTGCCAGCAGTGACTCGTCGGGACTAGCGCGCGTGAATGAGCAGTTCTTC. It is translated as CASSDSSGLARVNEQFF.

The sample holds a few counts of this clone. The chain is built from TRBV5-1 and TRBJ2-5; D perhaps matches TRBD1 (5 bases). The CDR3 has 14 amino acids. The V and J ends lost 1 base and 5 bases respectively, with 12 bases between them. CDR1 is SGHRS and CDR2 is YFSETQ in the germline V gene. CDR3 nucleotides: TGCGCCAGCAGCTTGTTAGGGGCCGGGGAGACCCAGTACTTC. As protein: CASSLLGAGETQYF. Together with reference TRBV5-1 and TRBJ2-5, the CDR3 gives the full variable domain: KAGVTQTPRYLIKTRGQQVTLSCSPISGHRSVSWYQQTPGQGLQFLFEYFSETQRNKGNFPGRFSGRQFSNSRSEMNVSTLELGDSALYLCASSLLGAGETQYFGPGTRLLVL.

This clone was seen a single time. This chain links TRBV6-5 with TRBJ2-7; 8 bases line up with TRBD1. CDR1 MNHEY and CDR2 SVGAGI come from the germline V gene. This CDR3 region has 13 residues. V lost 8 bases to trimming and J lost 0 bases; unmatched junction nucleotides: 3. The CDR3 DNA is TGTGCCAGCCGGACAGGGTTCTCCTACGAGCAGTACTTC. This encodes CASRTGFSYEQYF.

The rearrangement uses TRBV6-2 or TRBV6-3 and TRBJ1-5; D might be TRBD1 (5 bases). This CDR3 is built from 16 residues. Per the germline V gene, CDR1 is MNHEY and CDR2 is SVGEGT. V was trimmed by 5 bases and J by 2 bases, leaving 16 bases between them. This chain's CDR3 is CASSLQGGGGNQPQHF. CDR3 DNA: TGTGCCAGCAGTCTCCAGGGCGGGGGAGGCAATCAGCCCCAGCATTTT.

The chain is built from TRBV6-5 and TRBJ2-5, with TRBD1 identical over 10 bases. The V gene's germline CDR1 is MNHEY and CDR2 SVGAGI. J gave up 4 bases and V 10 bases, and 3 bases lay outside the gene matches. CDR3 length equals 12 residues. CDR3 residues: CATRTGGETQYF. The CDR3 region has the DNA TGTGCCACCCGGACAGGGGGAGAGACCCAGTACTTC.